The 8 T cell receptor beta chains given below trace back to one sample, sequenced in a study of beta chain features in type 1 diabetes. The study reverse transcribed the entire isolated RNA, so it sequenced expressed TCRB transcripts. Clones were read by immunoSEQ multiplex PCR, and TCRdb kept only the in-frame ones, dropping some. Here the sample spans roughly 380,000 clones, roughly a fifth being singletons. The sample taken for sequencing was naive CD4+ T cells from blood. The receptors come from a woman aged 18-29 years in good health.

This sequence joins TRBV11-2 and TRBJ2-1; 7 bases match TRBD2. CDR1 is SGHAT, CDR2 FQNNGV, per germline. Germline trimming cut 4 bases from V and 4 bases from J; bases unmatched to any gene: 10. This CDR3 spans 16 amino acids. CDR3 sequence (DNA): TGTGCCAGCAGCTACTACCGCGGGAGCCTATACAATGAGCAGTTCTTC. Amino acids: CASSYYRGSLYNEQFF.

The chain uses TRBV7-2 and TRBJ2-7; D is possibly TRBD2 (5 bases). The CDR3 consists of 16 residues. Germline loops: CDR1 SGHTA, CDR2 FQGNSA. V lost 1 base and J lost 3, with 16 bases in between. CDR3 region: CASSLDEGKENYEQYF. The CDR3 bases are TGTGCCAGCAGCTTAGATGAGGGAAAGGAGAACTACGAGCAGTACTTC.

In this sample, this clone turned up a few times. Other DNA sequences in this specimen translate into the identical CDR3. The rearrangement links TRBV30 to TRBJ2-3; D not resolved. V was cut by 3 bases and J by 5 bases, with 9 bases left in between. The CDR3 contains 12 residues. Germline CDR1 GTSNPN, CDR2 SVGIG (reference sequence). CDR3 nucleotide sequence: TGTGCCTGGAGCCCAACTGGAGATACGCAGTATTTT. It encodes CAWSPTGDTQYF.

This chain uses TRBV30 with TRBJ1-1; 7 positions agree with TRBD1. CDR1 is GTSNPN and CDR2 is SVGIG in the germline V gene (reference sequence). J lost 3 bases, V lost 4 bases, and 8 bases had no gene match. There are 14 residues in the CDR3. The CDR3 sequence is CAWTTGAWDTEAFF. The CDR3 DNA follows: TGTGCCTGGACCACAGGGGCATGGGACACTGAAGCTTTCTTT. The full variable domain, with the rest looked up from reference TRBV30 and TRBJ1-1, is SQTIHQWPATLVQPVGSPLSLECTVEGTSNPNLYWYRQAAGRGLQLLFYSVGIGQISSEVPQNLSASRPQDRQFILSSKKLLLSDSGFYLCAWTTGAWDTEAFFGQGTRLTVV.

V usage is TRBV6-1 and J usage is TRBJ2-5; TRBD1 agrees at 7 bases. There are 15 residues in the CDR3. Trimming removed 7 bases from V and 5 bases from J; junction bases left unmatched: 13. Germline V gene lookup returns CDR1 MNHNS and CDR2 SASEGT. In nucleotides, the CDR3 is TGTGCCAGCACCCGTTGGGACAGCGTTAAGGAGACCCAGTACTTC. Translating gives CASTRWDSVKETQYF.

The gene calls are TRBV11-1 and TRBJ1-1, with D perhaps matching TRBD1 (5 bases). This CDR3 comprises 15 residues. V shed 0 bases and J shed 6 bases, with 14 bases lying between them. The V gene's germline CDR1 is SGHAT and CDR2 FQDESV (reference sequence). In DNA form, the CDR3 reads TGTGCCAGCAGCTTAGCCTCCGGGGGTGGGCCTGAAGCTTTCTTT. This codes for CASSLASGGGPEAFF.

The J gene is TRBJ2-1, the V gene TRBV19; D may be TRBD1 (6 bases). Germline V lookup: CDR1 LNHDA, CDR2 SQIVND (reference sequence). This CDR3 spans 12 amino acids. Trimming removed 6 bases from V and 10 bases from J, with 13 bases in between. Written as DNA, the CDR3 is TGTGCCAGTAGGGGGGCCGCCGGGGAGCAGTTCTTC. As protein: CASRGAAGEQFF.

This rearrangement joins TRBV4-2 to TRBJ1-2; possible D gene TRBD1, 6 bases. Trimming shortened V by 0 bases and J by 5 bases, and 16 bases separated the two germline ends. CDR1 and CDR2 from the germline V gene are LGHNA and YNFKEQ. The CDR3 has 16 residues. Written as DNA, the CDR3 is TGTGCCAGCAGCCAAGATAGGGGGGGTACGCGGTATGGCTACACCTTC. Translating gives CASSQDRGGTRYGYTF.